This TCR beta chain stems from a study of OX40 agonist ivuxolimab in advanced cancers. As for the study in general: Earlier anti-PD-1, anti-PD-L1 or anti-CTLA-4 therapy was permitted; about 38% had received some. Study-level points and caveats: Circulating CD4+ and CD8+ T cells showed clonal expansion by week 6 at 0.1 to 3.0 mg/kg. No antigen was identified for the clonally expanded peripheral T cells.

Generated by immunoSEQ multiplex PCR, the TCRdb table keeps only in-frame clones and is missing some. Among 80,000 or so clones listed, just under 90% were seen once. Trimming cost V 6 bases and J 6 bases, with 17 bases left between them. CDR3 size: 14 residues. The germline V gene has CDR1 SGHDN and CDR2 FVKESK. On this clone: Its antigen is not known.

The TCR was taken from an adult with an advanced solid tumor such as melanoma, head and neck, liver or kidney cancer. The chain joins TRBV14 to TRBJ1-2; possibly TRBD1 for D (5 bases). The material sequenced was CD4+ or CD8+ T cells sorted from blood, taken in a trial of the OX40 agonist ivuxolimab. DNA for the CDR3: TGTGCCAGCAGGATGAGGGGTGGTCCTAATGGCTACACCTTC. Its protein product is CASRMRGGPNGYTF.